The present T cell receptor beta chain was sequenced within a study of T cell responses to AZD1222 COVID-19 vaccine. General study results and limits: All repertoire sampling was performed exclusively after the peak T cell response. At baseline, just five or six AZD1222 recipients tested seropositive. Regions 160-218 and 743-854 held dominance among vaccine-associated CD4 TCRs, which spanned spike. Donor demographics were predominantly white British with a female majority; clonal diversity may be underestimated.

This CDR3 spans 15 amino acids. CDR1 is LGHDT, CDR2 YNNKEL, per germline (reference sequence). The ends lost 3 bases at V and 1 base at J; junction bases unmatched: 3. The protocol was immunoSEQ multiplex PCR, while the TCRdb copy is restricted to in-frame clones and leaves out a portion. The sample lists about 170,000 clones, 85% to 90% seen once, with about 4.3% in the top ten. Worth noting for this clone: The antigen is undetermined.

This TCR was recovered from an adult who received the MenACWY meningococcal vaccine as a control. This material consisted of peripheral blood, taken 28 days after the second dose of the MenACWY control vaccine. The rearrangement uses TRBV3-1 (or the pseudogene TRBV3-2) and TRBJ2-3; 8 bases align to TRBD2. CDR3: CASSQTAGGTDTQYF. The CDR3 DNA sequence: TGTGCCAGCAGCCAGACAGCGGGAGGCACAGATACGCAGTATTTT.